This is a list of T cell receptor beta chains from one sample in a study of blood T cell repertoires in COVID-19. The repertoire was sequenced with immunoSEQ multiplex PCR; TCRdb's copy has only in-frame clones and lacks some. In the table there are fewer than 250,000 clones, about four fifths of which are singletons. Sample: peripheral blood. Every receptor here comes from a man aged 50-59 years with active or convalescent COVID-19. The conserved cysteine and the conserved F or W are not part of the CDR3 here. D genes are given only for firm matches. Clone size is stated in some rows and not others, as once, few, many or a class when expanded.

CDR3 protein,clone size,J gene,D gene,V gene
ASSLEGNYGYT,.,TRBJ1-2,.,TRBV5-5
ASSPVQGRNTEAF,.,TRBJ1-1,.,TRBV18
ASSPQGFNTGELF,.,TRBJ2-2,.,TRBV27
AWSPLAGSTDTQY,.,TRBJ2-3,TRBD2,TRBV30
ASSKGDREGETQY,.,TRBJ2-5,TRBD1,TRBV5-8
ASSQEGQAGEKLF,.,TRBJ1-4,TRBD1,TRBV3-1/TRBV3-2
AWSVPRTSGEETQY,.,TRBJ2-5,TRBD2,TRBV30
ASSLDGGVPGNTIY,.,TRBJ1-3,.,TRBV7-9
ASSSHRGPMAEAF,.,TRBJ1-1,TRBD1,TRBV11-2
ASREHRVAEAF,once,TRBJ1-1,.,TRBV11-2
ASSLDRTSGGADTQY,.,TRBJ2-3,TRBD2,TRBV5-6
ASSLLGQNTIY,.,TRBJ1-3,.,TRBV5-5
ASSLRGDEQF,.,TRBJ2-1,.,TRBV13
ATSEPGTGADTQY,.,TRBJ2-3,.,TRBV24-1
ASSLGGGQPQH,once,TRBJ1-5,.,TRBV27
ASSAVDRRVEAF,few,TRBJ1-1,TRBD1,TRBV5-6
ASKKQGQSGNTIY,.,TRBJ1-3,.,TRBV6-5
ASAGSGTPGEQF,.,TRBJ2-1,TRBD2,TRBV12-5
ASSLDRGEAF,.,TRBJ1-1,TRBD1,TRBV2
ASIVKTGYPDTQY,.,TRBJ2-3,TRBD1,TRBV2
ASSKRTGDTEAF,once,TRBJ1-1,TRBD1,TRBV19
ASSGQGSANEKLF,.,TRBJ1-4,.,TRBV10-2
ASSQGTGGQPQH,.,TRBJ1-5,TRBD1,TRBV3-1/TRBV3-2
ASSLTGTGGSGANVLT,.,TRBJ2-6,TRBD1,TRBV11-3
ASSVEQGAYEQY,.,TRBJ2-7,TRBD1,TRBV9
ASSTLGQGNSNQPQH,.,TRBJ1-5,TRBD1,TRBV19
ASSLASGQGVAF,many,TRBJ1-1,TRBD1,TRBV7-9
ASSLRQGGGYGYT,few,TRBJ1-2,TRBD1,TRBV19
ASSLDRGRNSPLH,.,TRBJ1-6,TRBD1,TRBV5-4
ATSGSTLDTDTQY,.,TRBJ2-3,.,TRBV24-1
ASSPSTGGFEQY,.,TRBJ2-7,TRBD2,TRBV5-1
ASRGLGELF,.,TRBJ2-2,.,TRBV2
ASSGGKYEQY,.,TRBJ2-7,.,TRBV12-3/TRBV12-4
ASNYRGWEQY,.,TRBJ2-7,TRBD1,TRBV12-3/TRBV12-4
ASTTGYTTEAF,.,TRBJ1-1,.,TRBV12-3/TRBV12-4
ASSRSAYNEQF,.,TRBJ2-1,.,TRBV9
ASSLDHPDRAPYNEQF,.,TRBJ2-1,TRBD1,TRBV11-2
ATSVDRGYSGNTIY,few,TRBJ1-3,TRBD1,TRBV15
ASSPWTGPAGSNQPQH,.,TRBJ1-5,TRBD1,TRBV7-2
ASSLRGYSNQPQH,.,TRBJ1-5,.,TRBV5-6
ASSLGGVVSEAF,few,TRBJ1-1,.,TRBV11-2
ASSSSGNSNIQY,once,TRBJ2-4,.,TRBV7-3
ASWAGGPDTQY,.,TRBJ2-3,TRBD2,TRBV3-1/TRBV3-2
ASSDRDRGLDTQY,.,TRBJ2-3,TRBD1,TRBV6-5
ASSTRTGQEQLADRTDTQY,.,TRBJ2-3,.,TRBV21-1
ASSLVAGSNEQF,.,TRBJ2-1,TRBD2,TRBV11-2
ASIGVNKRGEQY,.,TRBJ2-7,.,TRBV2
AWSVPTSYNSPLH,.,TRBJ1-6,.,TRBV30
ATSDLSSGEGPQGELF,.,TRBJ2-2,TRBD2,TRBV24-1
ASLTSGTYEQY,.,TRBJ2-7,TRBD2,TRBV6-5
ASSPGRGPRGQY,.,TRBJ2-7,TRBD1,TRBV18
ASRPGQGKGAEAF,.,TRBJ1-1,TRBD1,TRBV4-1
ASSQDIGAGSFKETQY,.,TRBJ2-5,.,TRBV4-3
ASTERGLGTTGTKNIQY,.,TRBJ2-4,.,TRBV19